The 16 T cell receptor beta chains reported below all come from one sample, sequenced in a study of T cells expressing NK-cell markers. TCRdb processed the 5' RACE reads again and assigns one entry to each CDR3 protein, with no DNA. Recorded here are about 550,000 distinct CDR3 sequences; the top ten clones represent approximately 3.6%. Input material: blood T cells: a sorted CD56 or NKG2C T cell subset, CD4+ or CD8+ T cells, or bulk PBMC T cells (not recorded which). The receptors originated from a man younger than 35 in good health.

This CDR3 is CASSNSGYANEQFF. The gene calls are TRBV6-1 and TRBJ2-1. The germline V gene encodes CDR1 MNHNS and CDR2 SASEGT. The CDR3 extends over 14 amino acids.

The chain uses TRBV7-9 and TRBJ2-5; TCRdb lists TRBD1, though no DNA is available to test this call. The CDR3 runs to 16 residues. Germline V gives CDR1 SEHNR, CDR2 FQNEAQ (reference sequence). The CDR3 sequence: CASSEDRGPVQETQYF.

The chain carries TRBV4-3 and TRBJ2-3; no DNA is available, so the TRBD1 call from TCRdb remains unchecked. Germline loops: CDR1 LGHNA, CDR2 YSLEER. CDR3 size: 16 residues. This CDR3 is CASSQDGSGSPDTQYF.

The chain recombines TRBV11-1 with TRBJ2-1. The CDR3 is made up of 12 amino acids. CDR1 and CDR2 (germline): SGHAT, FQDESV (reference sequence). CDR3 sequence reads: CASSTHVGEQFF.

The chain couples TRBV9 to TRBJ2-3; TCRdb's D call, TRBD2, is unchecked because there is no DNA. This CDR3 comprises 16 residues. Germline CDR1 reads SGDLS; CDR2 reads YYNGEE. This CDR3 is CASSVQGGRGTDTQYF.

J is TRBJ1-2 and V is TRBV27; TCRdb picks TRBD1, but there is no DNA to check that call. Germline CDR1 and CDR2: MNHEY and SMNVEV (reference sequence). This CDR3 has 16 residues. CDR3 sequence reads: CASSLKGEGAGYGYTF.

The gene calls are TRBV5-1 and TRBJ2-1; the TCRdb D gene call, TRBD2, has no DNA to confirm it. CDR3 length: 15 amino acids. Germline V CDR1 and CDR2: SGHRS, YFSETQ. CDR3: CASSFGSMSYNEQFF.

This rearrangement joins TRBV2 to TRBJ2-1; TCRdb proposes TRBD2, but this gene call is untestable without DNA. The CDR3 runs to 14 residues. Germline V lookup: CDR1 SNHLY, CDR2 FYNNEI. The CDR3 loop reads CASSQGTRYNEQFF.

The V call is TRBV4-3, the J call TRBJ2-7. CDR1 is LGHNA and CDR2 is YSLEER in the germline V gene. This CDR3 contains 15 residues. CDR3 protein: CASSQEARGSYEQYF.

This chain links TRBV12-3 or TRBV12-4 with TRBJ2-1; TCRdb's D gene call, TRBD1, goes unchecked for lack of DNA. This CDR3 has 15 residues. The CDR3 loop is CASSHRDREVYEQFF.

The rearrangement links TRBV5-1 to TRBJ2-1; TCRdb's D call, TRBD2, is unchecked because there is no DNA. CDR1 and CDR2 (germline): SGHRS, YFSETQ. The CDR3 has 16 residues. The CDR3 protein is CASSLLGGRIYNEQFF.

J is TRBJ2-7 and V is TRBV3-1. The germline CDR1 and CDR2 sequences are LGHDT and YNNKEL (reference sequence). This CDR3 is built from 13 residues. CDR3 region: CASERLESYEQYF.

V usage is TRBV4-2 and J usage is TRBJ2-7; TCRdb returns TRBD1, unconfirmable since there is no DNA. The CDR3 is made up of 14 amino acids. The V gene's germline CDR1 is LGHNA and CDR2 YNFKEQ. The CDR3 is CASSLRDGTLEQYF.

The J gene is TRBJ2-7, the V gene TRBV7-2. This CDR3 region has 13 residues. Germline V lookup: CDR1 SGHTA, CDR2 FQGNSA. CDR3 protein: CASSLMGSREQYF.

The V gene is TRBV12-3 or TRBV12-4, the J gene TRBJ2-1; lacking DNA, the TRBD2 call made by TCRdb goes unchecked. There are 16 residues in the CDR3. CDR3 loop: CASSPQGSGRPHEQFF.

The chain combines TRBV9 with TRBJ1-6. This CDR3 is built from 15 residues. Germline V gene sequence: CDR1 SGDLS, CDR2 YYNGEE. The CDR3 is CASSVSLDAGSPLHF.